What follows describes a single T cell receptor (beta chain). The antigen remains unidentified. Clones were read by immunoSEQ multiplex PCR, and TCRdb kept only the in-frame ones, dropping some. The sample contains approximately 100,000 clones, approximately 58% of which appear only once. The CDR3 totals 13 residues. V lost 0 bases and J 4 bases, leaving 7 bases between the germline ends. Per germline, CDR1 LGHNA and CDR2 YNFKEQ. Cryopreserved PBMCs provided 1.5 to 2 micrograms of genomic DNA for the TCR beta libraries. This record belongs to a study of cytotoxic CD8 clonotypes in ibrutinib-treated CLL. Overall study context: Response samples were drawn at a median of approximately 11 months of treatment, range 6 to 36.

Findings and caveats of the study: Collection times varied between progressing and sustained-remission patients.

The chain joins TRBV4-2 to TRBJ2-7, with D maybe TRBD1 (6 bases). The TCR was taken from a human donor with chronic lymphocytic leukemia. This specimen was PBMCs, taken after 24 months of ibrutinib treatment. In DNA, the CDR3 is TGTGCCAGCAGCCAAGATAGGGGGTACGAGCAGTACTTC. Translated: CASSQDRGYEQYF.